This T cell receptor (beta chain) was profiled in a study of OX40 agonist ivuxolimab in advanced cancers. Findings and caveats of the study: The CD4+ and CD8+ T cells in the blood had expanded clonally by week 6 at 0.1 to 3.0 mg/kg. Certain nonresponders additionally had low normalized T-cell clonal expansion. The mean number of expanded clones was higher in CD8+ T cells than in CD4+.

About this clone: The antigen is not known.

CDR3 length equals 15 residues. The germline gives CDR1 GTSNPN, CDR2 SVGIG (reference sequence). V was shortened by 0 bases and J by 9 bases, with 15 bases between the two germline ends. The assay was immunoSEQ multiplex PCR, and TCRdb's table has in-frame clones only and misses some. The table includes about 96,000 clones, approximately 84% detected once. This material consisted of CD4+ or CD8+ T cells sorted from blood, taken in a trial of the OX40 agonist ivuxolimab. The sequence came from an adult with an advanced solid tumor such as melanoma, head and neck, liver or kidney cancer. The chain uses TRBV30 and TRBJ1-6; D might be TRBD1 (6 bases). CDR3 region: CAWSVQGPGPSPLHF. CDR3 sequence (DNA): TGTGCCTGGAGTGTACAGGGCCCGGGGCCTTCACCCCTCCACTTT.